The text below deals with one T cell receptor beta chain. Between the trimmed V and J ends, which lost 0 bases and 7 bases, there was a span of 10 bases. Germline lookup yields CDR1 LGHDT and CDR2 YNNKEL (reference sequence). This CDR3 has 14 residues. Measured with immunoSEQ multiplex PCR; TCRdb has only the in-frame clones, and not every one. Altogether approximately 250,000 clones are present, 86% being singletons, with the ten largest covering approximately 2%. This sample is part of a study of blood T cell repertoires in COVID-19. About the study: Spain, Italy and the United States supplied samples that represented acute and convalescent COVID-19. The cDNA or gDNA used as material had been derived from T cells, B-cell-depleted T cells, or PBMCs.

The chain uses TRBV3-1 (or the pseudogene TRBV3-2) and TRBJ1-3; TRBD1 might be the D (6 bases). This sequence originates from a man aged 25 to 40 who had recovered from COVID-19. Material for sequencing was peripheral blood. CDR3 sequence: CASSQDRQENTIYF. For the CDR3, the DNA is TGTGCCAGCAGCCAAGATAGACAGGAGAACACCATATATTTT.